The 13 T cell receptor beta chains given below trace back to one sample, sequenced in a study of human T cells and chemical hapten exposure. Each CDR3 protein gets one entry after TCRdb re-called the RACE reads with MiXCR. The table lists some 32,000 distinct CDR3 sequences, approximately 5.8% of them singletons, with around 6% in the top ten. Documented time point: patch test 3, about 24 weeks after DPC sensitization. Indicated treatment: therapeutic diphenylcyclopropenone sensitization with weekly scalp DPC. This material consisted of whole blood, taken in connection with sensitization to the hapten diphenylcyclopropenone (DPC). Source of these receptors: a young man with alopecia areata. Some clones in this sample may be carry-over from other donors' samples.

V and J are TRBV6-1 and TRBJ1-1; TRBD1 matches at 7 bases. The junction had 12 bases not matched to a gene; V was cut back by 10 bases and J by 7 bases. The CDR3 covers 13 residues. Germline V gene sequence: CDR1 MNHNS, CDR2 SASEGT. CDR3 nucleotide sequence: TGTGCCATGGAAGGTGACAGGGATGTTGAAGCTTTCTTT. This sequence encodes CAMEGDRDVEAFF.

This clonotype was counted many times. One end of the junction fails to match germline, which may point to a read error. This CDR3 is CASSFQTGPVF. Here the CDR3 DNA reads TGTGCCAGCAGTTTCCAGACAGGGCCCGTCTTT. This sequence joins TRBV12-3 or TRBV12-4 and TRBJ1-1; 7 positions agree with TRBD1. This CDR3 spans 11 amino acids.

This clonotype was seen at least ten times. The chain uses TRBV7-9 and TRBJ1-3; unclear D gene. Germline loops: CDR1 SEHNR, CDR2 FQNEAQ (reference sequence). The CDR3 length is 16 residues. V was trimmed by 5 bases and J by 0 bases, leaving 14 bases between them. CDR3 loop: CASSPPKGLSGNTIYF. In nucleotides, the CDR3 is TGTGCCAGCAGCCCCCCGAAGGGCCTCTCTGGAAACACCATATATTTT.

In its sample, this clonotype was seen a few times. The gene calls are TRBV19 and TRBJ2-7; D possibly corresponds to TRBD1 (6 bases). This CDR3 is built from 12 residues. The germline gives CDR1 LNHDA, CDR2 SQIVND (reference sequence). Trimming left V 4 bases short and J 6 bases short, with 10 bases between. This chain's CDR3 is CASSTNRAEQYF. DNA of the CDR3: TGTGCCAGTAGTACCAACAGGGCCGAGCAGTACTTC.

This clonotype was recorded at least ten times. V usage is TRBV6-2 or TRBV6-3 and J usage is TRBJ2-1; D not certain. The CDR3 extends over 14 amino acids. V shed 6 bases and J shed 7 bases, with 16 bases lying between them. CDR1 and CDR2 from the germline V gene are MNHEY and SVGEGT. The CDR3 protein is CASRTSGQVNEQFF. CDR3 DNA: TGTGCCAGCAGAACTTCTGGTCAGGTAAATGAGCAGTTCTTC.

This clonotype has ten or more counts. V is TRBV25-1 and J is TRBJ1-2, with 9 bases aligning to TRBD1. In germline, CDR1 is MGHDK, CDR2 SYGVNS. V dropped 6 bases and J dropped 3; count of bases not matched to a gene: 5. The CDR3 is made up of 14 amino acids. CDR3 DNA sequence: TGTGCCAGCAGCCACAGGGGGCAGGACTATGGCTACACCTTC. As protein: CASSHRGQDYGYTF.

This clonotype was seen ten or more times. The chain recombines TRBV7-9 with TRBJ1-6; D uncertain. Germline lookup yields CDR1 SEHNR and CDR2 FQNEAQ (reference sequence). The CDR3 loop spans 13 amino acids. Deletions cut 2 bases from V and 10 bases from J, with 9 bases between. This CDR3 is CASSLSEWSPLHF. The CDR3 bases are TGTGCCAGCAGCTTAAGCGAGTGGTCACCCCTCCACTTT.

By sample share, this clonotype is medium-sized. The rearrangement joins TRBV4-1 to TRBJ1-2; D may be TRBD1 (5 bases). The CDR3 is 15 amino acids. CDR1 is MGHRA, CDR2 YSYEKL, per germline. Between the trimmed V and J ends, which lost 0 bases and 8 bases, there was a span of 16 bases. The CDR3 nucleotides are TGCGCCAGCAGCCAAGAGGATACGGGACTCGCGGGCTACACCTTC. Amino acids: CASSQEDTGLAGYTF.

This clonotype showed up many times. The DNA for the CDR3 is TGCAGCGTTGTTGGGATCGAACCCTACACAGATACGCAGTATTTT. Translation: CSVVGIEPYTDTQYF. This chain joins TRBV29-1 and TRBJ2-3, with D uncertain. Germline CDR1 reads SQVTM; CDR2 reads ANQGSEA. The V end lost 4 bases, the J end lost 2 bases, and 16 bases lay between the germline ends. The CDR3 runs 15 residues.

This clonotype appeared many times. The CDR3 coding sequence is TGTGCCAGCAGTCGGACGGAAAACACCGGGGAGCTGTTTTTT. This sequence encodes CASSRTENTGELFF. The chain employs TRBV12-3 or TRBV12-4 and TRBJ2-2; D call uncertain. The CDR3 runs 14 residues. With 5 bases removed from V and 2 bases from J, the gap between germline ends came to 9 bases.

In this sample, this clonotype turned up many times. CDR3 sequence: CASSLLAETQYF. As DNA, the CDR3 is TGCGCCAGCAGCTTGTTAGCAGAGACCCAGTACTTC. The rearrangement links TRBV5-1 to TRBJ2-5; D gene unclear. Germline assignment: CDR1 SGHRS and CDR2 YFSETQ. V was shortened by 1 base and J by 4 bases, with 5 bases between the two germline ends. This CDR3 spans 12 amino acids.

This clonotype has at least ten counts. The junction departs from the called germline gene at one end, perhaps through a read error. V and J are TRBV6-2 or TRBV6-3 and TRBJ2-3, with D possibly being TRBD1 (6 bases). CDR3 size: 16 residues. Germline loops: CDR1 MNHEY, CDR2 SVGEGT. The CDR3 bases are TGTGCCAGCAGTTCCCTTCCCGGACAGAGCACAGATACGCGGTATTTT. Amino acids: CASSSLPGQSTDTRYF.

This clonotype was picked up a small number of times. V usage is TRBV7-2 and J usage is TRBJ2-7, with 9 bases aligning to TRBD1. V lost 5 bases, J lost 2 bases, and 4 bases stayed unmatched. This CDR3 spans 14 amino acids. CDR1 is SGHTA and CDR2 is FQGNSA in the germline V gene. This CDR3 reads CASSPRDRAYEQYF. In nucleotides, the CDR3 is TGTGCCAGCAGCCCCCGGGACAGGGCCTACGAGCAGTACTTC.